The next 14 T cell receptor beta chains were all read from a single sample in a study of cytomegalovirus exposure and HLA in healthy donors. The primer mix had 60 Vbeta and 13 Jbeta primers. This table comes from immunoSEQ multiplex PCR, and its TCRdb copy is limited to in-frame clones, with some not included. The sample includes roughly 80,000 clones. Sequencing was done on a sample of PBMCs. All receptors derive from a girl under 18 in good health and CMV-seropositive.

The genes are TRBV11-2 and TRBJ2-7; TRBD2 agrees at 11 bases. Germline V gives CDR1 SGHAT, CDR2 FQNNGV. V lost 5 bases to trimming and J lost 0 bases; unmatched junction nucleotides: 6. The CDR3 loop spans 16 amino acids. This CDR3 is CASSALAGGISYEQYF. For the CDR3, the DNA is TGTGCCAGCAGCGCCCTAGCGGGGGGTATCTCCTACGAGCAGTACTTC.

CDR3 loop: CASTSSGQLNYGYTF. The CDR3 DNA follows: TGTGCCAGTACCTCATCGGGACAGCTCAACTATGGCTACACCTTC. The gene calls are TRBV19 and TRBJ1-2; TRBD1 agrees at 7 bases. The CDR3 loop spans 15 amino acids. V was pared by 7 bases and J by 2 bases, with 10 bases of the junction left unmatched. Per germline, CDR1 LNHDA and CDR2 SQIVND (reference sequence). The entire variable domain, with the rest obtained from reference TRBV19 and TRBJ1-2, is as follows: DGGITQSPKYLFRKEGQNVTLSCEQNLNHDAMYWYRQDPGQGLRLIYYSQIVNDFQKGDIAEGYSVSREKKESFPLTVTSAQKNPTAFYLCASTSSGQLNYGYTFGSGTRLTVV.

About this clone: Other DNA sequences from this sample encode an identical CDR3 as well. The chain combines TRBV4-1 with TRBJ1-2, with 8 bases that match TRBD1. Germline lookup yields CDR1 MGHRA and CDR2 YSYEKL. The ends lost 1 base at V and 5 bases at J; junction bases unmatched: 3. The CDR3 length is 14 residues. The CDR3, as DNA: TGCGCCAGCAGCCAAGCCACAGGGGGATATGGCTACACCTTC. This encodes CASSQATGGYGYTF.

Here the CDR3 reads CASSQEPGEDQPQHF. As DNA, the CDR3 is TGTGCCAGCAGCCAAGAGCCTGGGGAGGATCAGCCCCAGCATTTT. This sequence joins TRBV4-2 and TRBJ1-5; unclear D gene. Germline-derived CDR1 and CDR2 are LGHNA and YNFKEQ. The V end lost 0 bases, the J end lost 5 bases, and 11 bases lay between the germline ends. This CDR3 contains 15 residues.

J is TRBJ2-7 and V is TRBV29-1; TRBD2 aligns across 7 bases. Trimming removed 7 bases from V and 4 bases from J; junction bases left unmatched: 4. CDR1 and CDR2 from the germline V gene are SQVTM and ANQGSEA. This CDR3 contains 11 residues. The CDR3 loop is CSGRTSYEQYF. The CDR3 DNA reads as TGCAGCGGCCGGACTAGTTACGAGCAGTACTTC.

The V call is TRBV4-2, the J call TRBJ1-5; 8 bases agree with TRBD1. V lost 0 bases and J lost 3; bases outside the gene matches: 4. Germline V lookup: CDR1 LGHNA, CDR2 YNFKEQ. The CDR3 loop spans 16 amino acids. CDR3 sequence: CASSQETGAINQPQHF. The CDR3 region has the DNA TGTGCCAGCAGCCAAGAGACAGGGGCAATCAATCAGCCCCAGCATTTT.

The rearrangement uses TRBV4-3 and TRBJ1-5; 12 bases fit TRBD1. J was trimmed by 6 bases and V by 4 bases; bases with no gene match: 4. Germline V gene sequence: CDR1 LGHNA, CDR2 YSLEER. The CDR3 loop spans 15 amino acids. CDR3 coding DNA: TGCGCCAGCAGCCCAGGGACAGGGGGCTTTCAGCCCCAGCATTTT. It is translated as CASSPGTGGFQPQHF.

The chain recombines TRBV4-3 with TRBJ2-3, with 8 bases lining up with TRBD2. With 0 bases clipped from V and 2 bases from J, the junction kept 4 bases outside the gene matches. From germline, CDR1 is LGHNA and CDR2 YSLEER. The CDR3 contains 16 residues. The CDR3 sequence: CASSQDSGAYTDTQYF. The CDR3 nucleotides read TGCGCCAGCAGCCAAGATAGCGGGGCCTACACAGATACGCAGTATTTT.

The V and J genes are TRBV7-2 and TRBJ2-1; TRBD2 matches at 13 bases. After removal of 5 bases from V and 9 bases from J, the junction contained 7 bases not matched to a gene. CDR3 size: 15 residues. Germline CDR1 reads SGHTA; CDR2 reads FQGNSA. The CDR3 region has the DNA TGTGCCAGCAGCACGGGACTAGCGGGGAGCGTTGAGCAGTTCTTC. Translated, it gives CASSTGLAGSVEQFF. The variable domain in full, completed from reference TRBV7-2 and TRBJ2-1, reads GAGVSQSPSNKVTEKGKDVELRCDPISGHTALYWYRQSLGQGLEFLIYFQGNSAPDKSGLPSDRFSAERTGGSVSTLTIQRTQQEDSAVYLCASSTGLAGSVEQFFGPGTRLTVL.

The V and J genes are TRBV7-9 and TRBJ1-5; D call uncertain. CDR3 length: 13 amino acids. The V and J ends lost 1 base and 7 bases respectively, with 8 bases between them. Germline lookup yields CDR1 SEHNR and CDR2 FQNEAQ (reference sequence). The CDR3 bases are TGTGCCAGCAGCTTAGGAGCCAAGCAGCCCCAGCATTTT. This codes for CASSLGAKQPQHF.

The chain couples TRBV6-6 to TRBJ2-5; tentative D call: TRBD1 (7 bases). Trimming removed 0 bases from V and 1 base from J, with 12 bases in between. Per the germline V gene, CDR1 is MNHNY and CDR2 is SVGAGI (reference sequence). The CDR3 is 16 amino acids. The CDR3: CASSYSHRGGQETQYF. The DNA for the CDR3 is TGTGCCAGCAGTTACTCCCACAGGGGAGGCCAAGAGACCCAGTACTTC.

V and J are TRBV7-9 and TRBJ2-1; a possible D gene is TRBD2 (6 bases). This CDR3 is 14 amino acids long. Germline V gives CDR1 SEHNR, CDR2 FQNEAQ (reference sequence). Deletions cut 5 bases from V and 6 bases from J, with 14 bases between. The CDR3 DNA follows: TGTGCCAGCAGCCCGGGAGATCGTCCCAATGAGCAGTTCTTC. It translates to CASSPGDRPNEQFF.

The chain carries TRBV19 and TRBJ2-5; D unclear. The germline V gene encodes CDR1 LNHDA and CDR2 SQIVND (reference sequence). The V and J ends lost 4 bases and 1 base respectively, with 7 bases between them. The CDR3 is made up of 13 amino acids. In DNA form, the CDR3 reads TGTGCCAGTAGTAGAAGCTTCCAAGAGACCCAGTACTTC. This encodes CASSRSFQETQYF.

The chain links TRBV28 to TRBJ1-5; 7 bases line up with TRBD1. The CDR3 runs 14 residues. Losses at the gene ends were 5 bases for V and 7 bases for J; bases not matched to a gene: 8. The germline CDR1 and CDR2 sequences are MDHEN and SYDVKM. The chain's CDR3 is CASSRTGTRQPQHF. Here the CDR3 DNA reads TGTGCCAGCAGTCGGACAGGTACCCGACAGCCCCAGCATTTT.